The sequence of this T cell receptor beta chain was determined in a study of CD8 T cells in Susac syndrome. CDR3 size: 16 residues. V was pared by 0 bases and J by 3 bases, with 7 bases of the junction left unmatched. Germline V gene lookup returns CDR1 SGHAT and CDR2 FQNNGV. A quantity of about 0.5 to 1 ug RNA underwent reverse transcription using random hexamers. TCRdb reanalysed the immunoSEQ multiplex PCR reads using MiXCR and keeps one entry per CDR3 protein. The sample holds about 160,000 distinct CDR3 sequences; roughly nine tenths are singletons and the top ten take 0.08%. This receptor was identified in a human donor in good health. Sequenced material: CD4+ T cells from PBMCs. The V call is TRBV11-2, the J call TRBJ1-1; 7 bases fit TRBD1. CDR3 nucleotide sequence: TGTGCCAGCAGCTTAGATCGAGGAACAGGGGACACTGAAGCTTTCTTT. Its translation: CASSLDRGTGDTEAFF.